Shown below are 19 T cell receptor beta chains from a single sample sequenced in a study of beta chain features in type 1 diabetes. Of the isolated RNA, all was reverse transcribed, and so the sequenced material was expressed TCRB transcripts. Assay used: immunoSEQ multiplex PCR; TCRdb lists only in-frame clones, some missing. The sample lists 330,000 or so clones, around 15% occurring once. Sequencing was carried out using central memory CD4+ T cells from blood. These receptors were collected from a man aged 25 to 45 in good health.

This clone was counted a few times. This sequence joins TRBV2 and TRBJ2-2, with TRBD2 matching 10 bases. This CDR3 is built from 17 residues. Germline lookup yields CDR1 SNHLY and CDR2 FYNNEI. V shed 0 bases, J shed 5 bases, and the junction held 6 bases outside the gene matches. CDR3 DNA sequence: TGTGCCAGCAGTGAAGCGCCCCTAGCGGGGGTAACCGGGGAGCTGTTTTTT. Its protein product is CASSEAPLAGVTGELFF.

V gene TRBV11-2 combines with J gene TRBJ1-6; D uncertain. Germline CDR1 reads SGHAT; CDR2 reads FQNNGV. The CDR3 consists of 14 residues. V lost 3 bases and J 7 bases, leaving 10 bases between the germline ends. This CDR3 is CASSFGRSNSPLHF. CDR3 DNA sequence: TGTGCCAGCAGCTTTGGGCGGTCAAATTCACCCCTCCACTTT.

The rearrangement joins TRBV7-2 to TRBJ1-2; D gene ambiguous. The germline V gene has CDR1 SGHTA and CDR2 FQGNSA. V was clipped by 1 base and J by 4 bases, with 13 bases between them. The CDR3 length is 15 residues. CDR3 nucleotides: TGTGCCAGCAGCTTAGTCGGCCGCGCCACCTATGGCTACACCTTC. Translating it yields CASSLVGRATYGYTF.

This chain connects TRBV7-2 to TRBJ2-1; no definite D call. V was shortened by 1 base and J by 12 bases, with 16 bases between the two germline ends. This CDR3 is built from 14 residues. Germline V gene lookup returns CDR1 SGHTA and CDR2 FQGNSA. The chain's CDR3 is CASSLDPGERSQFF. In nucleotides, the CDR3 is TGTGCCAGCAGCTTAGATCCCGGAGAGAGGTCGCAGTTCTTC.

V and J are TRBV7-8 and TRBJ1-2; 7 nucleotides agree with TRBD1. Trimming took 5 bases from V and 0 from J; bases not matched to a gene: 9. The CDR3 consists of 16 residues. Germline V gene data show CDR1 as SGHVS and CDR2 as FQNEAQ. In DNA form, the CDR3 reads TGTGCCAGCAGCCCCCGGACAGGCCTAACTAACTATGGCTACACCTTC. Protein sequence: CASSPRTGLTNYGYTF.

In its sample, this clone was seen a few times. DNA for the CDR3: TGTGCCAGCAGCTTAGATGGGGAAGCTTTCTTT. It yields the protein CASSLDGEAFF. The chain uses TRBV7-8 and TRBJ1-1, with D unclear. There are 11 residues in the CDR3. CDR1 is SGHVS, CDR2 FQNEAQ, per germline. Trimming stripped 1 base from V and 8 bases from J, with 5 bases between.

J is TRBJ2-7 and V is TRBV5-1; TRBD1 might be the D (6 bases). The germline CDR1 and CDR2 sequences are SGHRS and YFSETQ. CDR3 length: 15 residues. Trimming removed 3 bases from V and 5 bases from J, with 18 bases in between. DNA of the CDR3: TGCGCCAGCAGCTCAGGGCCAGCAGGGGTGAACGAGCAGTACTTC. Translated, it gives CASSSGPAGVNEQYF.

This clone was recorded many times. V gene TRBV28 combines with J gene TRBJ2-2; 8 nucleotides match TRBD2. Germline lookup yields CDR1 MDHEN and CDR2 SYDVKM. The CDR3 runs 16 residues. The V and J ends lost 3 bases and 6 bases, in that order; junction bases with no gene match: 9. The CDR3 reads CASSFEPGLVSGELFF. The DNA for the CDR3 is TGTGCCAGCAGTTTTGAACCGGGACTAGTCTCCGGGGAGCTGTTTTTT.

The genes are TRBV5-1 and TRBJ2-5, with 8 bases that match TRBD2. This CDR3 contains 16 residues. CDR1 and CDR2 (germline): SGHRS, YFSETQ. The trim removed 1 base at V and 2 bases at J, leaving 7 bases unmatched. CDR3 region: CASSLNGAGGQETQYF. The CDR3, as DNA: TGCGCCAGCAGCTTGAACGGCGCGGGGGGTCAAGAGACCCAGTACTTC.

This clone was counted only a few times. CDR3 coding DNA: TGTGCCAGCAGTCTACCCCCTGGGGCTAGTTTTCGCAATGAGCAGTTCTTC. This gives the protein CASSLPPGASFRNEQFF. The chain carries TRBV27 and TRBJ2-1, with D possibly TRBD1 on 5 matching bases. CDR3 length: 17 residues. Deletions cut 5 bases from V and 6 bases from J, with 23 bases between. Germline CDR1 MNHEY, CDR2 SMNVEV (reference sequence).

This clone appeared a few times. This chain joins TRBV12-5 and TRBJ2-1, with TRBD1 matching over 8 bases. The CDR3 covers 14 residues. V was clipped by 6 bases and J by 3 bases; unmatched bases: 4. CDR1 and CDR2 (germline): LGHNT, FRNRAP. The CDR3 DNA follows: TGTGCTAGTGGCCCCGGGACAGGCTACAATGAGCAGTTCTTC. This translates into CASGPGTGYNEQFF. Drawing the rest from reference TRBV12-5 and TRBJ2-1, the complete variable domain is DARVTQTPRHKVTEMGQEVTMRCQPILGHNTVFWYRQTMMQGLELLAYFRNRAPLDDSGMPKDRFSAEMPDATLATLKIQPSEPRDSAVYFCASGPGTGYNEQFFGPGTRLTVL.

This clone was seen only a few times. Written as DNA, the CDR3 is TGTGCCAGCAGCCAAGCAGGGTTTGGCTACACCTTC. It codes for CASSQAGFGYTF. The V gene is TRBV14, the J gene TRBJ1-2, with D perhaps matching TRBD1 (5 bases). Germline values: CDR1 SGHDN, CDR2 FVKESK. The CDR3 spans 12 residues. V lost 1 base to trimming and J lost 7 bases, with 7 bases between them.

Comments on this clone: The junction departs from germline at one end; a sequencing error may be responsible. The chain uses TRBV5-6 and TRBJ1-6, with D perhaps TRBD1 (5 bases). The CDR3 is 14 residues long. Germline loops: CDR1 SGHDT, CDR2 YYEEEE. The CDR3 DNA is TGTGCCAGCGGCTTGGCGGGGGGGAATTCACCCCTCCACTTT. This translates into CASGLAGGNSPLHF. Supplemented by reference TRBV5-6 and TRBJ1-6, the full variable domain reads DAGVTQSPTHLIKTRGQQVTLRCSPKSGHDTVSWYQQALGQGPQFIFQYYEEEERQRGNFPDRFSGHQFPNYSSELNVNALLLGDSALYLCASGLAGGNSPLHFGNGTRLTVT.

A few counts support this clone. The chain couples TRBV15 to TRBJ2-7, with D perhaps TRBD1 (5 bases). The germline V gene has CDR1 LNHNV and CDR2 YYDKDF (reference sequence). This CDR3 is 14 amino acids long. The V and J ends lost 0 bases and 7 bases respectively, with 13 bases between them. CDR3 in amino acids: CATSRDPLRVEQYF. The CDR3 DNA follows: TGTGCCACCAGCAGAGATCCACTCAGGGTGGAGCAGTACTTC.

The V call is TRBV10-3, the J call TRBJ1-3, with a tentative D call TRBD1 (5 bases). The CDR3 is made up of 13 amino acids. The V gene lost 10 bases and the J gene lost 0 bases, with 10 bases spanning the gap. Germline V gene data show CDR1 as ENHRY and CDR2 as SYGVKD. In DNA, the CDR3 is TGTGCCACCACAGGACACTCTGGAAACACCATATATTTT. The encoded protein is CATTGHSGNTIYF.

This clone was counted between two and nine times. V and J are TRBV9 and TRBJ2-5; 7 nucleotides line up with TRBD2. The CDR3 contains 16 residues. The V segment lost 2 bases and the J segment 3 bases; nucleotides outside the gene matches: 10. The germline gives CDR1 SGDLS, CDR2 YYNGEE. CDR3 coding DNA: TGTGCCAGCAGCGTTATGGCGGGAGTCACTAAAGAGACCCAGTACTTC. This sequence encodes CASSVMAGVTKETQYF.

The rearrangement uses TRBV2 and TRBJ2-4; D unresolved. The V and J ends lost 6 bases and 0 bases respectively, with 9 bases between them. The CDR3 runs to 14 residues. Germline V gene data show CDR1 as SNHLY and CDR2 as FYNNEI. The CDR3 here is CASRPDLAKNIQYF. The DNA of the CDR3 is TGTGCCAGCAGACCCGACCTAGCCAAAAACATTCAGTACTTC.

As to this clone: A read error may produce the germline difference seen at one junction end. The chain joins TRBV10-3 to TRBJ2-4, with D perhaps assigned TRBD1 or TRBD2 (7 bases each). The germline gives CDR1 ENHRY, CDR2 SYGVKD. CDR3 length: 14 amino acids. In nucleotides, the CDR3 is TGTGCCAGCAGTAGCGACAGGGCGGGGGACATTCAGTACTTC. Its translation is CASSSDRAGDIQYF.

This chain uses TRBV11-2 with TRBJ2-2; TRBD2 agrees at 7 bases. Germline V gene sequence: CDR1 SGHAT, CDR2 FQNNGV. The CDR3 is made up of 13 amino acids. Trimming took 3 bases from V and 6 from J; bases not matched to a gene: 1. CDR3 sequence: CASSFRGAGELFF. CDR3 DNA sequence: TGTGCCAGCAGCTTCCGGGGGGCCGGGGAGCTGTTTTTT.